Below, 24 T cell receptor beta chains from the same sample are listed, as sequenced in a study of cytomegalovirus exposure and HLA in healthy donors. The PCR contained 60 Vbeta and 13 Jbeta primers. Generated by immunoSEQ multiplex PCR, the TCRdb table keeps only in-frame clones and is missing some. The sample gives over 110,000 clones, around three quarters of which show up once; around 5.9% is in the top ten. Sample: PBMCs. The receptors shown here come from a middle-aged woman in good health and CMV-seropositive.

The V and J genes are TRBV10-3 and TRBJ2-1; 9 nucleotides agree with TRBD2. Unmatched junction bases numbered 12, after V lost 4 bases and J lost 5 bases. The CDR3 has 17 amino acids. Germline V lookup: CDR1 ENHRY, CDR2 SYGVKD. CDR3 in amino acids: CAISALLQAGGHNEQFF. DNA of the CDR3: TGTGCCATCAGTGCCCTGCTTCAGGCGGGAGGGCACAATGAGCAGTTCTTC.

The chain joins TRBV6-5 to TRBJ2-7; a possible D gene is TRBD2 (7 bases). V was trimmed by 8 bases and J by 0 bases, leaving 8 bases between them. The CDR3 extends over 12 amino acids. The V gene's germline CDR1 is MNHEY and CDR2 SVGAGI. In DNA form, the CDR3 reads TGTGCCAGCGCGGGGGCCTCCTACGAGCAGTACTTC. It yields the protein CASAGASYEQYF.

The CDR3 is CSVAGTSSYEQYF. CDR3 in DNA: TGCAGCGTTGCCGGGACTAGCAGCTACGAGCAGTACTTC. V and J are TRBV29-1 and TRBJ2-7; 9 nucleotides align to TRBD2. CDR1 and CDR2 from the germline V gene are SQVTM and ANQGSEA. J was trimmed by 3 bases and V by 4 bases; bases with no gene match: 4. This CDR3 has 13 residues.

This clone was observed once. The chain combines TRBV27 with TRBJ2-1; 9 bases fit TRBD2. The V gene end was trimmed by 5 bases and the J gene end by 7 bases; junction bases not matched to a gene: 9. Germline assignment: CDR1 MNHEY and CDR2 SMNVEV (reference sequence). This CDR3 spans 15 amino acids. The CDR3 DNA reads as TGTGCCAGCAGTGGCGGAGCGGGAGGACCGAATGAGCAGTTCTTC. As protein: CASSGGAGGPNEQFF.

The V call is TRBV5-1, the J call TRBJ2-3, with 10 positions matching TRBD2. Per the germline V gene, CDR1 is SGHRS and CDR2 is YFSETQ. The ends lost 4 bases at V and 8 bases at J; junction bases unmatched: 13. This CDR3 has 16 residues. CDR3 sequence reads: CASSAWTSGYPFTQYF. The CDR3 nucleotides are TGCGCCAGCAGCGCATGGACTAGCGGTTATCCCTTTACGCAGTATTTT.

Only a few counts were recorded for this clone. The chain uses TRBV19 and TRBJ1-3; no reliable D call. CDR3 length: 14 amino acids. With 3 bases removed from V and 5 bases from J, the gap between germline ends came to 11 bases. Germline CDR1 LNHDA, CDR2 SQIVND (reference sequence). The CDR3 DNA reads as TGTGCCAGTAGTATTCAGACATATCGAAACACCATATATTTT. Protein sequence: CASSIQTYRNTIYF.

V gene TRBV11-3 combines with J gene TRBJ2-2; D perhaps matches TRBD2 (5 bases). CDR1 is SGHNT and CDR2 is YENEEA in the germline V gene. The CDR3 sequence is 14 residues long. V was cut by 1 base and J by 8 bases, with 11 bases left in between. The CDR3 DNA is TGTGCCAGCAGCTTAGGGACTCCCCCTGGGGAGCTGTTTTTT. It encodes CASSLGTPPGELFF.

The chain combines TRBV29-1 with TRBJ2-7; tentatively, D is TRBD1 (6 bases). The CDR3 is 12 residues long. The ends were cut back, 4 bases at V and 2 bases at J, with 9 bases in the middle. The germline V gene encodes CDR1 SQVTM and CDR2 ANQGSEA. The DNA of the CDR3 is TGCAGCGTTGGACAGGCAGCCTACGAGCAGTACTTC. This sequence encodes CSVGQAAYEQYF.

The V gene is TRBV6-1, the J gene TRBJ2-5, with 9 bases matching TRBD2. The CDR3 extends over 16 amino acids. Germline assignment: CDR1 MNHNS and CDR2 SASEGT. V was clipped by 1 base and J by 1 base; unmatched bases: 4. The CDR3 spells CASSEVGGRVQETQYF. CDR3 nucleotides: TGTGCCAGCAGTGAAGTCGGCGGGAGGGTCCAAGAGACCCAGTACTTC.

This chain uses TRBV5-1 with TRBJ2-1; 15 bases fit TRBD2. CDR1 and CDR2 from the germline V gene are SGHRS and YFSETQ. The trim removed 4 bases at V and 12 bases at J, leaving 8 bases unmatched. This CDR3 spans 15 amino acids. CDR3 sequence reads: CASSTSGLAGGTQFF. CDR3 in DNA: TGCGCCAGCAGCACTTCAGGACTAGCGGGAGGGACGCAGTTCTTC.

This CDR3 is CASSSSGRLNNEQFF. CDR3 nucleotide sequence: TGTGCCAGCAGTTCCAGCGGGAGGCTGAACAATGAGCAGTTCTTC. This rearrangement joins TRBV27 to TRBJ2-1, with 9 bases identical to TRBD2. Germline V gives CDR1 MNHEY, CDR2 SMNVEV (reference sequence). The CDR3 runs 15 residues. V gave up 4 bases and J gave up 5 bases; unmatched junction bases: 6.

The CDR3 spells CASSYSTEATNEKLFF. The DNA of the CDR3 is TGTGCCAGCAGTTACTCGACAGAGGCAACTAATGAAAAACTGTTTTTT. The chain joins TRBV6-5 to TRBJ1-4; TRBD1 is a possible D gene (5 bases). V was cut by 0 bases and J by 0 bases, with 8 bases left in between. Per germline, CDR1 MNHEY and CDR2 SVGAGI. CDR3 length: 16 residues.

This chain uses TRBV7-8 with TRBJ2-5; tentatively, D is TRBD1 (6 bases). V lost 0 bases to trimming and J lost 5 bases, with 16 bases between them. Germline CDR1 SGHVS, CDR2 FQNEAQ. The CDR3 sequence is 16 residues long. CDR3 sequence reads: CASSLAIGGRGETQYF. The CDR3, as DNA: TGTGCCAGCAGCTTAGCGATAGGGGGTAGGGGGGAGACCCAGTACTTC.

The chain uses TRBV6-1 and TRBJ2-7; 7 bases are shared with TRBD1. Losses at the gene ends were 7 bases for V and 3 bases for J; bases not matched to a gene: 6. This CDR3 is built from 13 residues. Germline V gives CDR1 MNHNS, CDR2 SASEGT. The CDR3 region is CASTGGQNYEQYF. CDR3 nucleotide sequence: TGTGCCAGCACAGGGGGACAGAACTACGAGCAGTACTTC.

This rearrangement joins TRBV7-2 to TRBJ2-5, with 8 nucleotides matching TRBD2. TRBJ2-7 matches the DNA end more closely, so the J call is doubtful. Germline V lookup: CDR1 SGHTA, CDR2 FQGNSA. The CDR3 is 17 amino acids. The CDR3 loop is CASSFGTTSGISYEQYF. For the CDR3, the DNA is TGTGCCAGCAGCTTTGGGACTACTAGCGGAATCTCCTACGAGCAGTACTTC.

J is TRBJ2-3 and V is TRBV5-1, with 13 bases identical to TRBD2. The germline V gene has CDR1 SGHRS and CDR2 YFSETQ. This CDR3 region has 15 residues. Losses at the gene ends were 6 bases for V and 4 bases for J; bases not matched to a gene: 5. The CDR3 coding sequence is TGCGCCAGCAAAGGACTAGCGGGAGCAGCAGATACGCAGTATTTT. This translates into CASKGLAGAADTQYF.

The V gene is TRBV7-9, the J gene TRBJ2-5; 9 nucleotides agree with TRBD1. CDR3 length: 15 amino acids. Trimming cost V 1 base and J 4 bases; bases outside gene matches: 4. The V gene's germline CDR1 is SEHNR and CDR2 FQNEAQ (reference sequence). CDR3 residues: CASSLGGQGGETQYF. CDR3 DNA sequence: TGTGCCAGCAGCTTAGGGGGACAGGGTGGAGAGACCCAGTACTTC. Complete variable domain (other parts from reference TRBV7-9 and TRBJ2-5): DTGVSQNPRHKITKRGQNVTFRCDPISEHNRLYWYRQTLGQGPEFLTYFQNEAQLEKSRLLSDRFSAERPKGSFSTLEIQRTEQGDSAMYLCASSLGGQGGETQYFGPGTRLLVL.

The V call is TRBV11-3, the J call TRBJ2-5, with a weak D call TRBD2 (7 bases). Trimming removed 3 bases at V and 3 bases at J, with 14 bases between. The germline CDR1 and CDR2 sequences are SGHNT and YENEEA. The CDR3 covers 15 residues. In nucleotides, the CDR3 is TGTGCCAGCAGCTTGGGGGCGGGGGCGGAAGAGACCCAGTACTTC. It specifies CASSLGAGAEETQYF.

This clone was observed a single time. This chain joins TRBV29-1 and TRBJ2-1, with D possibly TRBD2 on 6 matching bases. The CDR3 totals 15 residues. The V gene's germline CDR1 is SQVTM and CDR2 ANQGSEA. V gave up 4 bases and J gave up 1 base, with 14 bases separating them. The CDR3 loop is CSVVSASDSYNEQFF. The CDR3, as DNA: TGCAGCGTTGTTTCGGCTAGCGATTCCTACAATGAGCAGTTCTTC.

This clone showed up just a few times. The rearrangement links TRBV30 to TRBJ1-1; no firm D call. This CDR3 comprises 12 residues. The V and J ends lost 0 bases and 4 bases respectively, with 6 bases between them. The V gene's germline CDR1 is GTSNPN and CDR2 SVGIG (reference sequence). Here the CDR3 DNA reads TGTGCCTGGAGTGTAATGAGCACTGAAGCTTTCTTT. Protein sequence: CAWSVMSTEAFF.

This chain uses TRBV7-9 with TRBJ1-3; D remains ambiguous. V lost 2 bases and J 0 bases, leaving 11 bases between the germline ends. CDR1 is SEHNR and CDR2 is FQNEAQ in the germline V gene (reference sequence). The CDR3 covers 16 residues. CDR3 loop: CASSLLLGDSGNTIYF. In DNA form, the CDR3 reads TGTGCCAGCAGCTTACTTCTCGGGGACTCTGGAAACACCATATATTTT.

This rearrangement joins TRBV18 to TRBJ2-3; D might be TRBD2 (6 bases). Germline CDR1 is KGHSH and CDR2 is LQKENI. Trimming removed 2 bases from V and 6 bases from J, with 18 bases in between. This CDR3 has 16 amino acids. This CDR3 reads CASSPSEGGHLDTQYF. Here the CDR3 DNA reads TGTGCCAGCTCACCATCTGAGGGAGGTCATCTGGATACGCAGTATTTT.

DNA for the CDR3: TGTGCCAGCAGCCCAGGGACTAGCGGGAGGACCGGGGAGCTGTTTTTT. It translates to CASSPGTSGRTGELFF. V usage is TRBV7-2 and J usage is TRBJ2-2; 15 positions match TRBD2. V shed 5 bases and J 5 bases; nucleotides not matched to a gene: 3. This CDR3 is 16 amino acids long. Germline CDR1 is SGHTA and CDR2 is FQGNSA.

V is TRBV25-1 and J is TRBJ2-7; D is uncertain. Looked up from germline, CDR1 is MGHDK and CDR2 is SYGVNS. V was shortened by 2 bases and J by 8 bases, with 13 bases between the two germline ends. CDR3 length equals 13 residues. CDR3: CASSEPYLPQQYF. For the CDR3, the DNA is TGTGCCAGCAGTGAACCCTACCTGCCTCAGCAGTACTTC.